Listed below are T cell receptor beta chains from one sample, sequenced in a study of naive and memory T cell subsets. TCRdb passed the UMI-ligation and nested PCR reads through MiXCR, listing each CDR3 protein once. The profile covers 98,000 or so distinct CDR3 sequences, with 11% appearing a single time and 0.13% taken by the ten largest. The sequenced sample was naive CD4+ T cells from blood. Receptors were obtained from a human donor in good health. Each CDR3 is given with its conserved first and last residue. D genes are given only for firm matches. Not all rows give a size; the values are once, few, many and, for expanded clones, a class.

D,size,J,V,DNA,CDR3
NA,NA,TRBJ1-3,TRBV12-3/TRBV12-4,TGTGCCAGCAGTTTCCCCTCATTGAGCTCTGGAAACACCATATATTTT,CASSFPSLSSGNTIYF
NA,NA,TRBJ1-3,TRBV28,TGTGCCAGCAGTTTCTTCGGAAACACCATATATTTT,CASSFFGNTIYF
NA,many,TRBJ2-1,TRBV29-1,TGCAGCGCCCCAACAGAATACTGGAATGAGCAGTTCTTC,CSAPTEYWNEQFF
NA,many,TRBJ2-1,TRBV20-1,TGCAGTGGTAAGCGGCACAATGAGCAGTTCTTC,CSGKRHNEQFF
NA,few,TRBJ2-1,TRBV7-3,TGTGCCAGCAGCTTACAGGGCGGTGAGCAGTTCTTC,CASSLQGGEQFF
NA,few,TRBJ1-5,TRBV12-3/TRBV12-4,TGTGCCAGCAGCACCCCCCGACTCCTCCGGGACGGCAATCAGCCCCAGCATTTT,CASSTPRLLRDGNQPQHF
TRBD2,many,TRBJ2-7,TRBV7-9,TGTGCCAGCGGAGTTAGCGGGATAGTCTACGAGCAGTACTTC,CASGVSGIVYEQYF
NA,many,TRBJ1-1,TRBV6-1,TGTGCCAGCAGTGAAGCGTGGAAGGGAGCTTTCTTT,CASSEAWKGAFF
TRBD2,many,TRBJ2-7,TRBV4-2,TGTGCCAGCAGCCAGGCTAGCGGGACCTACGAGCAGTACTTC,CASSQASGTYEQYF
NA,NA,TRBJ2-7,TRBV28,TGTGCCAGCAGTTTAAGGACACGACTACCCTACGAGCAGTACTTC,CASSLRTRLPYEQYF
NA,many,TRBJ2-7,TRBV20-1,TGCAGTGCTCTTGACCCTAGCTCCTACGAGCAGTACTTC,CSALDPSSYEQYF
NA,NA,TRBJ1-2,TRBV7-2,TGTGCCAGCAGCCGCGGGGGGGGCACAGGCTACACCTTC,CASSRGGGTGYTF
NA,few,TRBJ2-6,TRBV6-5,TGTGCCAGCAGTACCCTCCGGGGTAGTATTTCTGGGGCCAACGTCCTGACTTTC,CASSTLRGSISGANVLTF
NA,NA,TRBJ1-1,TRBV15,TGTGCCACCAGCAGGGAGAATCTGAACACTGAAGCTTTCTTT,CATSRENLNTEAFF
NA,few,TRBJ2-7,TRBV7-2,TGTGCCAGCAGCCGTAGGGACCTCTCGAAGCAGTACTTC,CASSRRDLSKQYF
TRBD1,NA,TRBJ2-5,TRBV4-2,TGTGCCAGCAGCCGTGGGACAGCACAAGAGACCCAGTACTTC,CASSRGTAQETQYF
NA,few,TRBJ2-3,TRBV11-2,TGTGCCAGCAGCTCCGGGTCTGGGTCGAGCACAGATACGCAGTATTTT,CASSSGSGSSTDTQYF
NA,few,TRBJ1-1,TRBV6-2/TRBV6-3,TGTGCCAGCACCAAAAAAGGGCTTAATATAGGAGCTTTCTTT,CASTKKGLNIGAFF
NA,NA,TRBJ1-2,TRBV12-3/TRBV12-4,TGTGCCAGCAGCCCGAGGACGGGGAACTTTGGCTACACCTTC,CASSPRTGNFGYTF
NA,few,TRBJ2-7,TRBV5-1,TGCGCCAGCAGCTTGTTGGCGGGGGCGTCCTACGAGCAGTACTTC,CASSLLAGASYEQYF
TRBD1,NA,TRBJ1-1,TRBV29-1,TGCAGCGCCGTCGACAGGGGGCCGAACACTGAAGCTTTCTTT,CSAVDRGPNTEAFF
NA,NA,TRBJ1-5,TRBV24-1,TGTGCCACCAGTGATGGGCAGGGGATTAATCAGCCCCAGCATTTT,CATSDGQGINQPQHF
NA,NA,TRBJ2-5,TRBV19,TGTGCCAGTAGTATATGGAGGGAGACCCAGTACTTC,CASSIWRETQYF
NA,NA,TRBJ2-4,TRBV4-1,TGCGCCAGCAGCCAACCTACGGACAGCCTAGCCAAAAACATTCAGTACTTC,CASSQPTDSLAKNIQYF
NA,many,TRBJ2-4,TRBV14,TGTGCCAGCAGCCAACGACAGAAAAACATTCAGTACTTC,CASSQRQKNIQYF
TRBD1,few,TRBJ2-2,TRBV20-1,TGCAGTGCTAGAGATTCTACAGGGGTTGTCACCGGGGAGCTGTTTTTT,CSARDSTGVVTGELFF
TRBD2,NA,TRBJ2-1,TRBV4-3,TGCGCCAGCAGCCAAACAGGGAGCGGGAGACGGCAGTTCTTC,CASSQTGSGRRQFF
NA,few,TRBJ2-2,TRBV29-1,TGCAGCGTCTCCAGATTTTCTGGGGCCGGGGAGCTGTTTTTT,CSVSRFSGAGELFF
NA,many,TRBJ2-2,TRBV5-1,TGCGCCAGCAGCTTGGCCACCGGGGAGCTGTTTTTT,CASSLATGELFF
NA,NA,TRBJ1-1,TRBV12-3/TRBV12-4,TGTGCCAGCAGTTTTAAGGGCAACACTGAAGCTTTCTTT,CASSFKGNTEAFF
TRBD1,few,TRBJ2-5,TRBV19,TGTGCCAGTAGCATTGGCCTGACAGGGGGAGAGACCCAGTACTTC,CASSIGLTGGETQYF
NA,NA,TRBJ1-2,TRBV18,TGTGCCAGCTCACCAGGCGAGACTAACTATGGCTACACCTTC,CASSPGETNYGYTF
NA,few,TRBJ2-3,TRBV2,TGTGCCAGCGGGATCCTAACCAATACGCAGTATTTT,CASGILTNTQYF
NA,many,TRBJ2-1,TRBV6-2/TRBV6-3,TGTGCCAGCAGCAGATATAGGGGACCAGGGCCCGATGAGCAGTTCTTC,CASSRYRGPGPDEQFF
TRBD2,many,TRBJ2-1,TRBV20-1,TGCAGTGCTCGGGGGGGCCTAGCGGGAGGGCATGAGCAGTTCTTC,CSARGGLAGGHEQFF
NA,NA,TRBJ1-6,TRBV6-6,TGTGCCAGCACCCCCGCCCAAATTCGGCCCCTCCACTTT,CASTPAQIRPLHF
TRBD1,few,TRBJ1-2,TRBV7-3,TGTGCCAGCAGCTCTTCAACAGGGGGCAATGGCTACACCTTC,CASSSSTGGNGYTF
NA,few,TRBJ1-1,TRBV27,TGTGCCAGCAGTTTAGAGGCAGGAATGAACACTGAAGCTTTCTTT,CASSLEAGMNTEAFF
TRBD2,few,TRBJ2-3,TRBV5-1,TGCGCCAGCAGACAACCCCTAGCGGGAAGCACAGATACGCAGTATTTT,CASRQPLAGSTDTQYF
NA,many,TRBJ2-1,TRBV12-3/TRBV12-4,TGTGCCAGTTGTTCTTCAGGGATGTTCCTCCATGAGCAGTTCTTC,CASCSSGMFLHEQFF
TRBD1,many,TRBJ1-4,TRBV6-5,TGTGCCAGCAGTCGAAAGGGACAGCCCGAGAAACTGTTTTTT,CASSRKGQPEKLFF
NA,few,TRBJ1-1,TRBV5-1,TGCGCCAGCAGCCAAGGTCCCTTAGTGAACACTGAAGCTTTCTTT,CASSQGPLVNTEAFF
NA,NA,TRBJ2-1,TRBV12-5,TGTGCTAGTGGCTTTAGGGTGATGGGGAGCTCCTACAATGAGCAGTTCTTC,CASGFRVMGSSYNEQFF
TRBD1,few,TRBJ1-2,TRBV19,TGTGCCAGTCTTAAGGGGGCCTATGGCTACACCTTC,CASLKGAYGYTF
TRBD2,NA,TRBJ2-1,TRBV11-3,TGTGCCAGCACCGATGGACTAGTCGCGAATGAGCAGTTCTTC,CASTDGLVANEQFF
NA,few,TRBJ2-7,TRBV12-3/TRBV12-4,TGTGCCAGCAGTTTAGGCCCAGACTACGAGCAGTACTTC,CASSLGPDYEQYF
TRBD2,NA,TRBJ2-1,TRBV11-2,TGTGCCAGCAGGACTAGCGGGAGGATATACAATGAGCAGTTCTTC,CASRTSGRIYNEQFF
TRBD1,many,TRBJ1-1,TRBV4-2,TGTGCCAGCAGCCAACGGGGACAGGGGGCACTTGAAGCTTTCTTT,CASSQRGQGALEAFF
NA,few,TRBJ1-6,TRBV6-2/TRBV6-3,TGTGCCAGCAGCCAAGGGTATGGTAATTCACCCCTCCACTTT,CASSQGYGNSPLHF
TRBD1,few,TRBJ2-7,TRBV28,TGTGCCAGCAGTTTTAGGGGGACAGGGCCGCGGGGGGAGCAGTACTTC,CASSFRGTGPRGEQYF
NA,NA,TRBJ2-1,TRBV20-1,TGCAGAATTAGACCGGGGAGCTCCTACAATGAGCAGTTCTTC,CRIRPGSSYNEQFF